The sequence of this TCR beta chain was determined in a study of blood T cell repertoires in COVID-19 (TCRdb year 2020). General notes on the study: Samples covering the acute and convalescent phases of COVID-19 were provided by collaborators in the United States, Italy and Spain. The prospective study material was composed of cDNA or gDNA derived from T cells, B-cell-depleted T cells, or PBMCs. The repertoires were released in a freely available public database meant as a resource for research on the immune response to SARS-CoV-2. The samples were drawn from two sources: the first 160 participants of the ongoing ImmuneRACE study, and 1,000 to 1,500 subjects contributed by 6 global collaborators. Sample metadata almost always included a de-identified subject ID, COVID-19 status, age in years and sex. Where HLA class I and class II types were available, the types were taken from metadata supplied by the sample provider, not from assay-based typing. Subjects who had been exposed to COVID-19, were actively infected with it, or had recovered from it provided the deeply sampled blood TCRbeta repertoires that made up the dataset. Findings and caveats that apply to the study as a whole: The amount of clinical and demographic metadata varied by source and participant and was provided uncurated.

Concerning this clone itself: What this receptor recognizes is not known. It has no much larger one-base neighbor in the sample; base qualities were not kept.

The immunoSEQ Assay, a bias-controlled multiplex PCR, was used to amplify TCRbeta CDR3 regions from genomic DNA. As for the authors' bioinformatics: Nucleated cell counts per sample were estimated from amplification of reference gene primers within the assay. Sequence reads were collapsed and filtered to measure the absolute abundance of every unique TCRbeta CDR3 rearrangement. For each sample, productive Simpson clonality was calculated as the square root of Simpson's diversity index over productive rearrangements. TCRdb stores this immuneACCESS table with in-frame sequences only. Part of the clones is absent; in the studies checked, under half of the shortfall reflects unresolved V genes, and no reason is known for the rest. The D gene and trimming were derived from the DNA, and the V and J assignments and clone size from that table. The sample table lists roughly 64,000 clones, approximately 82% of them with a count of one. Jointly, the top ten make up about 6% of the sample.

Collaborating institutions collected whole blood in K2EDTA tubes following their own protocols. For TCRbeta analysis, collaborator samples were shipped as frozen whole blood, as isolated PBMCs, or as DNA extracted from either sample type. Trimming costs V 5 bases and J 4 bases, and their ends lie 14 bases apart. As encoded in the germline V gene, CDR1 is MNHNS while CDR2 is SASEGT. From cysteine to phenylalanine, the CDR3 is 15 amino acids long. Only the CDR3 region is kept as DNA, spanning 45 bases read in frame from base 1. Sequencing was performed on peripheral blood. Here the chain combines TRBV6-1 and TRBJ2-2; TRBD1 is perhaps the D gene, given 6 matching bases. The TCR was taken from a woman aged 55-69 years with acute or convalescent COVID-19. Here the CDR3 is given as CASSSHTGSTGELFF. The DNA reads TGTGCCAGCAGTAGTCATACAGGGAGCACCGGGGAGCTGTTTTTT.